The 26 T cell receptor beta chains in this list originate from one sample, sequenced in a study of blood T cell repertoires in COVID-19. Generated by immunoSEQ multiplex PCR, the TCRdb table keeps only in-frame clones and is missing some. The sample records approximately 160,000 clones, 80% to 90% being singletons. The sample comprised peripheral blood. Every receptor here comes from a human donor in a cohort sampled during active COVID-19.

This clone came up a few times. The rearrangement links TRBV27 to TRBJ2-5, with D possibly being TRBD1 (6 bases). The CDR3 covers 14 residues. Trimming shortened V by 6 bases and J by 5 bases, and 16 bases separated the two germline ends. In germline, CDR1 is MNHEY, CDR2 SMNVEV (reference sequence). The CDR3 loop is CASSTRQAEETQYF. DNA for the CDR3: TGTGCCAGCAGCACCAGACAGGCTGAGGAGACCCAGTACTTC.

This clone was seen just once. The chain joins TRBV6-5 to TRBJ2-3, with TRBD2 matching 10 bases. V was clipped by 7 bases and J by 3 bases; unmatched bases: 7. The CDR3 runs to 15 residues. The germline CDR1 and CDR2 sequences are MNHEY and SVGAGI. Written as DNA, the CDR3 is TGTGCCAGCACCACTAGACTAGCGGGTACAGATACGCAGTATTTT. Amino acids: CASTTRLAGTDTQYF.

This clone was picked up a small number of times. The chain has TRBV3-1 (or the pseudogene TRBV3-2) and TRBJ1-5, with unresolved D. Deletions cut 4 bases from V and 0 bases from J, with 10 bases between. Germline lookup yields CDR1 LGHDT and CDR2 YNNKEL (reference sequence). The CDR3 is 15 residues long. The CDR3 is CASSLGLYSNQPQHF. CDR3 DNA sequence: TGTGCCAGCAGCCTTGGGCTTTATAGCAATCAGCCCCAGCATTTT.

This chain links TRBV6-2 or TRBV6-3 with TRBJ2-7; 8 bases are shared with TRBD2. Per germline, CDR1 MNHEY and CDR2 SVGEGT. The trim removed 5 bases at V and 7 bases at J, leaving 13 bases unmatched. CDR3 size: 15 residues. CDR3 sequence reads: CASSTPGRGVGEQYF. CDR3 bases: TGTGCCAGCAGTACCCCCGGGCGGGGGGTTGGTGAGCAGTACTTC.

The rearrangement uses TRBV9 and TRBJ2-7, with a tentative D call TRBD1 (5 bases). The CDR3 has 16 residues. Germline assignment: CDR1 SGDLS and CDR2 YYNGEE. V lost 0 bases to trimming and J lost 3 bases, with 16 bases between them. The CDR3 protein is CASSVEGRAKVYEQYF. DNA for the CDR3: TGTGCCAGCAGCGTAGAAGGCAGGGCCAAAGTCTACGAGCAGTACTTC.

The chain has TRBV2 and TRBJ1-2; 9 nucleotides align to TRBD1. The CDR3 has 15 residues. The junction had 12 bases not matched to a gene; V was cut back by 6 bases and J by 7 bases. Germline lookup yields CDR1 SNHLY and CDR2 FYNNEI. DNA for the CDR3: TGTGCCAGCAGACCCGGGACAGGGACGATCGGTGGCTACACCTTC. It encodes CASRPGTGTIGGYTF.

The V gene is TRBV9, the J gene TRBJ2-1; 12 bases map to TRBD2. Germline lookup yields CDR1 SGDLS and CDR2 YYNGEE. This CDR3 is 16 amino acids long. V shed 0 bases and J 9 bases; nucleotides not matched to a gene: 7. The CDR3 DNA reads as TGTGCCAGCAGCGTAGGGGCTAGCGGGGGGGATTCTGAGCAGTTCTTC. It specifies CASSVGASGGDSEQFF.

This clone was observed a single time. The rearrangement joins TRBV30 to TRBJ1-2; no clear D gene. V was shortened by 2 bases and J by 2 bases, with 12 bases between the two germline ends. This CDR3 region has 14 residues. Germline V gene data show CDR1 as GTSNPN and CDR2 as SVGIG (reference sequence). The CDR3 sequence: CAWSLFNMNYGYTF. CDR3 bases: TGTGCCTGGAGTCTTTTTAATATGAACTATGGCTACACCTTC.

The chain carries TRBV29-1 and TRBJ2-7; 9 nucleotides align to TRBD2. The CDR3 totals 13 residues. Germline loops: CDR1 SQVTM, CDR2 ANQGSEA. J was trimmed by 1 base and V by 6 bases; bases with no gene match: 4. The DNA for the CDR3 is TGCAGCGTACGGACTAGCGCTTCCTACGAGCAGTACTTC. Amino acid sequence: CSVRTSASYEQYF.

The chain is built from TRBV9 and TRBJ2-7; maybe TRBD1 (6 bases). The CDR3 spans 14 residues. Germline V gives CDR1 SGDLS, CDR2 YYNGEE. Trimming cost V 0 bases and J 2 bases, with 9 bases left between them. The CDR3 reads CASSVGGQAYEQYF. The CDR3 DNA is TGTGCCAGCAGCGTAGGGGGACAAGCCTACGAGCAGTACTTC.

Comment on this clone: A read error may produce the germline difference seen at one junction end. CDR3 DNA sequence: TGTGCCACGAGTGATCGTACAGGGTCCACAGATACGCAGTATTTT. Residues: CATSDRTGSTDTQYF. V and J are TRBV24-1 and TRBJ2-3, with a possible D match to TRBD1 (6 bases). CDR3 size: 15 residues. The V gene's germline CDR1 is KGHDR and CDR2 SFDVKD.

The rearrangement joins TRBV11-2 to TRBJ2-3; 11 bases align to TRBD2. From germline, CDR1 is SGHAT and CDR2 FQNNGV. With V trimmed by 5 bases and J by 5 bases, 9 bases remained unmatched. There are 16 residues in the CDR3. DNA of the CDR3: TGTGCCAGCAGCCCGCCGACTAGCGGGATACGAGATACGCAGTATTTT. Its translation: CASSPPTSGIRDTQYF.

The rearrangement joins TRBV10-3 to TRBJ2-5; the match to TRBD1 covers 8 bases. CDR1 ENHRY and CDR2 SYGVKD come from the germline V gene. This CDR3 has 13 residues. Trimming at V came to 6 bases and at J to 4 bases, leaving 4 bases not matched to a gene. CDR3 sequence (DNA): TGTGCCATCAGACCCGGACAGGGAGAGACCCAGTACTTC. Its translation: CAIRPGQGETQYF.

The chain joins TRBV30 to TRBJ1-5; 7 bases are a match to TRBD1. V lost 2 bases to trimming and J lost 7 bases; unmatched junction nucleotides: 11. CDR3 length equals 15 residues. Germline V gene lookup returns CDR1 GTSNPN and CDR2 SVGIG (reference sequence). CDR3 nucleotide sequence: TGTGCCTGGAGTCAATCTGACAGGGAAGGACAGCCCCAGCATTTT. Translating it yields CAWSQSDREGQPQHF.

The chain carries TRBV7-2 and TRBJ2-7; TRBD1 aligns across 9 bases. The CDR3 consists of 15 residues. Unmatched junction bases numbered 8, after V lost 4 bases and J lost 4 bases. Germline values: CDR1 SGHTA, CDR2 FQGNSA. CDR3 loop: CASSWAGQGNYEQYF. For the CDR3, the DNA is TGTGCCAGCAGCTGGGCCGGACAGGGGAATTACGAGCAGTACTTC.

This clone has only a few counts. The CDR3 is CASSPATGTTEAFF. The DNA of the CDR3 is TGTGCCAGCAGCCCAGCGACAGGGACCACTGAAGCTTTCTTT. The chain joins TRBV7-9 to TRBJ1-1; 7 nucleotides match TRBD1. Per the germline V gene, CDR1 is SEHNR and CDR2 is FQNEAQ (reference sequence). This CDR3 contains 14 residues. The V gene end was trimmed by 5 bases and the J gene end by 4 bases; junction bases not matched to a gene: 7.

The chain uses TRBV6-5 and TRBJ2-7, with 7 positions matching TRBD2. This CDR3 spans 16 amino acids. CDR1 MNHEY and CDR2 SVGAGI come from the germline V gene. V trimming: 0 bases; J trimming: 6 bases; junction bases outside the gene matches: 11. This CDR3 is CASSYSGEGPTTEQYF. The DNA for the CDR3 is TGTGCCAGCAGTTACTCGGGGGAGGGGCCCACCACCGAGCAGTACTTC.

This sequence joins TRBV19 and TRBJ2-1; maybe TRBD2 (6 bases). V dropped 5 bases and J dropped 9 bases, with 14 bases sitting between them. CDR1 and CDR2 from the germline V gene are LNHDA and SQIVND (reference sequence). The CDR3 consists of 13 residues. The CDR3 protein is CASSGAGRREQFF. Here the CDR3 DNA reads TGTGCCAGTAGTGGGGCGGGGAGACGTGAGCAGTTCTTC.

J is TRBJ2-1 and V is TRBV7-9, with TRBD2 as a possible D gene (6 bases). Deletions cut 7 bases from V and 5 bases from J, with 15 bases between. The CDR3 is 14 amino acids. CDR1 and CDR2 (germline): SEHNR, FQNEAQ (reference sequence). This CDR3 is CASTSGRRDNEQFF. In DNA, the CDR3 is TGTGCCAGCACCTCAGGCAGGAGGGACAATGAGCAGTTCTTC.

V gene TRBV11-2 combines with J gene TRBJ2-7; 9 bases line up with TRBD1. The V gene's germline CDR1 is SGHAT and CDR2 FQNNGV. This CDR3 has 16 amino acids. The trim removed 5 bases at V and 5 bases at J, leaving 13 bases unmatched. In DNA form, the CDR3 reads TGTGCCAGCAGCCTCCTGGTAGGACAGGGGTCCCACGAGCAGTACTTC. Translating it yields CASSLLVGQGSHEQYF.

The chain has TRBV7-9 and TRBJ1-2, with a possible D match to TRBD1 (6 bases). The germline V gene has CDR1 SEHNR and CDR2 FQNEAQ (reference sequence). V lost 2 bases and J 1 base, leaving 14 bases between the germline ends. The length of the CDR3 is 16 residues. The CDR3 bases are TGTGCCAGCAGCTTAACTTCGGGACATGTTAACTATGGCTACACCTTC. Encoded protein: CASSLTSGHVNYGYTF.

The chain is built from TRBV24-1 and TRBJ1-1; 9 bases fit TRBD1. The CDR3 consists of 15 residues. CDR1 is KGHDR, CDR2 SFDVKD, per germline. The J segment lost 3 bases and the V segment lost 5 bases, leaving 6 bases of the junction unmatched. This chain's CDR3 is CATSVEQGADTEAFF. Written as DNA, the CDR3 is TGTGCCACCAGTGTTGAACAGGGGGCCGACACTGAAGCTTTCTTT.

The V gene is TRBV6-6, the J gene TRBJ1-1; 10 nucleotides match TRBD1. Germline values: CDR1 MNHNY, CDR2 SVGAGI (reference sequence). The junction had 3 bases not matched to a gene; V was cut back by 2 bases and J by 3 bases. This CDR3 spans 15 amino acids. The CDR3 sequence: CASSYTGQGDTEAFF. As DNA, the CDR3 is TGTGCCAGCAGTTACACTGGACAGGGGGACACTGAAGCTTTCTTT.

This chain uses TRBV7-2 with TRBJ1-1; 9 nucleotides align to TRBD1. Germline V gene sequence: CDR1 SGHTA, CDR2 FQGNSA. The CDR3 runs to 17 residues. Trimming took 1 base from V and 5 from J; bases not matched to a gene: 11. The CDR3 sequence: CASSLGQHRGRGTEAFF. The CDR3 bases are TGTGCCAGCAGCTTAGGCCAGCACAGGGGGCGAGGGACTGAAGCTTTCTTT.

The rearrangement joins TRBV7-6 to TRBJ2-7; D might be TRBD1 (6 bases). The V and J ends lost 1 base and 7 bases respectively, with 14 bases between them. The CDR3 loop spans 14 amino acids. Germline CDR1 SGHVS, CDR2 FNYEAQ. CDR3 amino acids: CASSLVQGSVEQYF. Here the CDR3 DNA reads TGTGCCAGCAGCTTAGTTCAGGGGAGCGTTGAGCAGTACTTC.

V usage is TRBV29-1 and J usage is TRBJ2-2; D is perhaps TRBD2 (6 bases). V lost 6 bases and J 7 bases, leaving 12 bases between the germline ends. This CDR3 spans 12 amino acids. CDR1 is SQVTM, CDR2 ANQGSEA, per germline. CDR3 DNA: TGCAGCGTGAGCGCGGGGCTCGGGGAGCTGTTTTTT. It codes for CSVSAGLGELFF.